Reported below is one T cell receptor beta chain. This CDR3 has 12 amino acids. Trimming removed 4 bases at V and 8 bases at J, with 11 bases between. The germline gives CDR1 GTSNPN, CDR2 SVGIG (reference sequence). Allocation to cohorts depended on clinical history reported by the participants. Resolution of symptoms, clearance, or two negative PCRs was present in recovered Cohort 3 donors. The data are from a study of blood T cell repertoires in COVID-19. Clones were sequenced by immunoSEQ multiplex PCR, and TCRdb holds only the in-frame ones, with some missing. The sample includes approximately 270,000 clones, about 90% of them seen just once.

The receptor's source is a woman aged 60 to 75 who had recovered from COVID-19. V is TRBV30 and J is TRBJ1-4; D is uncertain. The source material was PBMCs or T cells enriched from blood (not recorded which). The CDR3 here is CAWMGGSEKLFF. CDR3 sequence (DNA): TGTGCCTGGATGGGAGGTTCCGAAAAACTGTTTTTT. The whole variable domain, filled in from reference TRBV30 and TRBJ1-4, reads SQTIHQWPATLVQPVGSPLSLECTVEGTSNPNLYWYRQAAGRGLQLLFYSVGIGQISSEVPQNLSASRPQDRQFILSSKKLLLSDSGFYLCAWMGGSEKLFFGSGTQLSVL.